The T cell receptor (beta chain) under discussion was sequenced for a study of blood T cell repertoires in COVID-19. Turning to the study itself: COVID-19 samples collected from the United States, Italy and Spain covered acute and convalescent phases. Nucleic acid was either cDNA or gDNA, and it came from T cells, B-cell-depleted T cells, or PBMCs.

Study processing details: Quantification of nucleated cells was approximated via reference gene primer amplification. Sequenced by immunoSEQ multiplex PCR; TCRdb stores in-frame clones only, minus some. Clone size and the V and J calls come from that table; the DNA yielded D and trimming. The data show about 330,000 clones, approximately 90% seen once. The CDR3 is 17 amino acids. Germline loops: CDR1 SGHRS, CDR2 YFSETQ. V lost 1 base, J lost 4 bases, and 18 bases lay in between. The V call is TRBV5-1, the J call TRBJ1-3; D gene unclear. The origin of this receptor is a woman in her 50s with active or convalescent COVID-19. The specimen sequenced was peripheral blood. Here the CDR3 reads CASSLTPTTERGNTIYF. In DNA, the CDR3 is TGCGCCAGCAGCTTGACTCCGACGACGGAGAGAGGAAACACCATATATTTT.